Below, one T cell receptor (beta chain) is given with its context. The antigen remains undetermined. The entry originates in a study of cytomegalovirus exposure and HLA in healthy donors. Study context: Previous work identified 95 million to 140 million unique TCR beta sequences from roughly 180 million T cells. HLA-typed donors contributed some 83 million unique TCRs, which were held in an early data release.

General observations from the study: The productive fraction for most TCR beta V segments was about 90% or about 30% in an earlier analysis. Upon later analysis, TCR association rates were observed to vary by HLA locus, being highest for DRB1 and lowest for HLA-C.

The germline V gene encodes CDR1 SEHNR and CDR2 FQNEAQ (reference sequence). CDR3 length: 13 amino acids. The V end was cut by 5 bases, the J end by 0 bases, with 8 bases between. A multiplex PCR was run with 60 Vbeta primers and 13 Jbeta primers. Clones were read by immunoSEQ multiplex PCR, and TCRdb kept only the in-frame ones, dropping some. The data show around 150,000 clones, approximately 87% seen once. Sequencing input: PBMCs. The gene calls are TRBV7-9 and TRBJ2-7; D is perhaps TRBD1 (5 bases). The clonotype was recovered from a man aged 40-55 years in good health and CMV-seronegative. The CDR3, as DNA: TGTGCCAGCAGCCCAGACAGCTCCTACGAGCAGTACTTC. Its protein is CASSPDSSYEQYF.